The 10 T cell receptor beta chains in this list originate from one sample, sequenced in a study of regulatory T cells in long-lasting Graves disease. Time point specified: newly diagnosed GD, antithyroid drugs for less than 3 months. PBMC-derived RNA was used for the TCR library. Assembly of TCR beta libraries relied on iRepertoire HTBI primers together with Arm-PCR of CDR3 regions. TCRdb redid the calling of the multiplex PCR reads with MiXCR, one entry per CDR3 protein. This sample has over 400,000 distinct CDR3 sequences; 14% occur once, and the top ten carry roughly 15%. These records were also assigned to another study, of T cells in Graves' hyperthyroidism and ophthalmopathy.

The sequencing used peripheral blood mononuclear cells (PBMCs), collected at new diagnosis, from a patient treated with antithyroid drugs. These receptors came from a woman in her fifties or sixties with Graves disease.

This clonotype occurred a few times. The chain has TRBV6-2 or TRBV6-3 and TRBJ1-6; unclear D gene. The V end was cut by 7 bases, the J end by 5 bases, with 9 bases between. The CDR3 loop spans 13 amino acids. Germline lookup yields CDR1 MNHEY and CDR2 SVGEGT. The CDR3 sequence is CASMDGHNSPLHF. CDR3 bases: TGTGCCAGCATGGACGGGCATAATTCACCCCTCCACTTT.

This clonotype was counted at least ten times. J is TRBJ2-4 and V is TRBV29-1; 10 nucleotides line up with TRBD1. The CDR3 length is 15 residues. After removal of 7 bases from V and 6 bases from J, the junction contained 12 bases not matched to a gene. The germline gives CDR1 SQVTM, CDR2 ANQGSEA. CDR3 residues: CSALGDRGVGNIQYF. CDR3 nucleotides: TGCAGCGCGTTGGGGGACAGGGGAGTCGGAAACATTCAGTACTTC. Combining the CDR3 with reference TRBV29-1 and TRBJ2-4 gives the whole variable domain SAVISQKPSRDICQRGTSLTIQCQVDSQVTMMFWYRQQPGQSLTLIATANQGSEATYESGFVIDKFPISRPNLTFSTLTVSNMSPEDSSIYLCSALGDRGVGNIQYFGAGTRLSVL.

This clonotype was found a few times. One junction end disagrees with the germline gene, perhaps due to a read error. CDR3 sequence (DNA): TGTGCCAGCAGTTACTCGACTAGCCCCACGCACTTC. Translated, it gives CASSYSTSPTHF. The rearrangement links TRBV6-7 to TRBJ2-4; 7 nucleotides align to TRBD2. TRBV6-7 belongs to the ORF category, with a function that is uncertain. The length of the CDR3 is 12 residues.

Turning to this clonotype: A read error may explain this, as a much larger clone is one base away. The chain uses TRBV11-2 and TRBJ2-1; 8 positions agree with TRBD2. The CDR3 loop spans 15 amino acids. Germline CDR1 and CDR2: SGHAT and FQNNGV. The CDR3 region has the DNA TGTGCCAGCAGCTTAGGGGGCGGGAGGTACAATGAGCGGTTCTTC. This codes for CASSLGGGRYNERFF.

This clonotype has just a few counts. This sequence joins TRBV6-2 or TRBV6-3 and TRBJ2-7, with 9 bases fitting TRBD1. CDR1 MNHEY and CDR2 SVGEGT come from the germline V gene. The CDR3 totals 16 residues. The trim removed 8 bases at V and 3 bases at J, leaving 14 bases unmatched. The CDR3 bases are TGTGCCAGCGCTACAGGGGGCAGGGTATTATACTACGAGCAGTACTTC. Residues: CASATGGRVLYYEQYF.

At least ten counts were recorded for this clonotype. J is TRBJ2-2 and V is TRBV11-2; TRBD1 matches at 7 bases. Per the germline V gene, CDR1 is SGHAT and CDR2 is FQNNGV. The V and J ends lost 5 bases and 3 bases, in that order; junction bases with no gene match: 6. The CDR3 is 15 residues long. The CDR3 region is CASSQDRAHTGELFF. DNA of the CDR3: TGTGCCAGCAGCCAAGACAGGGCTCACACCGGGGAGCTGTTTTTT.

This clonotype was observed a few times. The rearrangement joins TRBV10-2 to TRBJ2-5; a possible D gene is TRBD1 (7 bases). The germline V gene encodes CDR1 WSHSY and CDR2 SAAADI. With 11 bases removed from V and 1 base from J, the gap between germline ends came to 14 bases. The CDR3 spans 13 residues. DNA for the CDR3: TGCGCCGCCGCCCAGGGGGGCCAAGAGACCCAGTACTTC. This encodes CAAAQGGQETQYF.

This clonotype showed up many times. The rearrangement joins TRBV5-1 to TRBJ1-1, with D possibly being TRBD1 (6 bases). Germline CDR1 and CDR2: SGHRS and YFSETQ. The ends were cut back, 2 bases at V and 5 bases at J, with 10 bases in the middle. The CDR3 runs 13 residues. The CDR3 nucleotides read TGCGCCAGCAGCTTAGGACAGAAAACTGAAGCTTTCTTT. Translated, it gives CASSLGQKTEAFF.

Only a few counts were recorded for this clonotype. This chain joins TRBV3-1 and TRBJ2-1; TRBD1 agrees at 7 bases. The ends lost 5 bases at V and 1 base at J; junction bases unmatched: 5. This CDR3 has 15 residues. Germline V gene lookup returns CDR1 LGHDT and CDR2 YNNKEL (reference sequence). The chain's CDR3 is CASSKQGTSYNEQFF. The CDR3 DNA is TGTGCCAGCAGCAAACAGGGGACGTCCTACAATGAGCAGTTCTTC.

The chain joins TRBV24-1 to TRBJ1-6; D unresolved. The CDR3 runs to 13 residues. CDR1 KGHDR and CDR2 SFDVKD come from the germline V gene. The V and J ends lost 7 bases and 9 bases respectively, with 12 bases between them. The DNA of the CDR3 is TGTGCCACCAGGAGGGATGCTTCTTCACCCCTCCACTTT. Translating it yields CATRRDASSPLHF.